Following are 9 T cell receptor beta chains from one sample sequenced in a study of T cells after yellow fever vaccination. TCRdb reprocessed the 5' RACE reads via MiXCR and lists one record per CDR3 protein. The sample yields just over 250,000 distinct CDR3 sequences, around 5.2% seen once. Specimen: CD4+ T cells sorted from PBMCs, collected on the day of the yellow fever booster vaccination. These receptors originate from a man aged 18 to 35 who received the YFV17D yellow fever vaccine.

This chain joins TRBV12-3 or TRBV12-4 and TRBJ2-5, with TRBD2 as a possible D gene (7 bases). The CDR3 is made up of 13 amino acids. Trimming took 6 bases from V and 5 from J, leaving 13 bases between them. This chain's CDR3 is CASRFEGGETQYF. CDR3 sequence (DNA): TGTGCCAGCAGGTTCGAGGGGGGGGAGACCCAGTACTTC.

The V gene is TRBV12-3 or TRBV12-4, the J gene TRBJ2-3; D possibly uses TRBD1 or TRBD2 (6 bases each). V shed 5 bases and J shed 3 bases, with 15 bases lying between them. The CDR3 loop spans 15 amino acids. CDR3 sequence reads: CASSPSGAATDTQYF. In DNA, the CDR3 is TGTGCCAGCAGTCCGTCGGGGGCCGCAACAGATACGCAGTATTTT.

The gene calls are TRBV5-1 and TRBJ2-4; 11 nucleotides align to TRBD1. This CDR3 comprises 15 residues. CDR1 and CDR2 (germline): SGHRS, YFSETQ. V shed 1 base, J shed 5 bases, and the junction held 2 bases outside the gene matches. The CDR3 DNA sequence: TGCGCCAGCAGCTTGCCGGGACAGGGGGAAAACATTCAGTACTTC. Residues: CASSLPGQGENIQYF. The full variable domain, its missing parts supplied by reference TRBV5-1 and TRBJ2-4, is KAGVTQTPRYLIKTRGQQVTLSCSPISGHRSVSWYQQTPGQGLQFLFEYFSETQRNKGNFPGRFSGRQFSNSRSEMNVSTLELGDSALYLCASSLPGQGENIQYFGAGTRLSVL.

This clonotype was picked up a small number of times. This chain uses TRBV28 with TRBJ1-1; D might be TRBD1 (6 bases). This CDR3 is built from 15 residues. The germline V gene encodes CDR1 MDHEN and CDR2 SYDVKM. V lost 5 bases and J 0 bases, leaving 13 bases between the germline ends. The CDR3 region is CASSGSGQLNTEAFF. DNA for the CDR3: TGTGCCAGCAGTGGCAGCGGACAGTTGAACACTGAAGCTTTCTTT.

This clonotype was detected only a few times. J is TRBJ2-5 and V is TRBV20-1; D possibly matches TRBD1 or TRBD2 (6 bases each). The CDR3 consists of 14 residues. The germline V gene encodes CDR1 DFQATT and CDR2 SNEGSKA (reference sequence). The V and J ends lost 0 bases and 5 bases respectively, with 13 bases between them. DNA for the CDR3: TGCAGTGCTAGAGATGGGGGGCGCGGTGAGACCCAGTACTTC. Protein product: CSARDGGRGETQYF.

This clonotype was seen a few times. The chain couples TRBV19 to TRBJ2-2; the match to TRBD1 covers 7 bases. V dropped 5 bases and J dropped 2; count of bases not matched to a gene: 2. The CDR3 is 14 residues long. Germline-derived CDR1 and CDR2 are LNHDA and SQIVND (reference sequence). As DNA, the CDR3 is TGTGCCAGTAGTGGGACAGTTAACACCGGGGAGCTGTTTTTT. Its protein product is CASSGTVNTGELFF. Full variable domain (missing parts from reference TRBV19 and TRBJ2-2): DGGITQSPKYLFRKEGQNVTLSCEQNLNHDAMYWYRQDPGQGLRLIYYSQIVNDFQKGDIAEGYSVSREKKESFPLTVTSAQKNPTAFYLCASSGTVNTGELFFGEGSRLTVL.

This clonotype was seen a handful of times. The chain has TRBV7-8 and TRBJ2-1, with a possible D match to TRBD1 (5 bases). Deletions cut 6 bases from V and 8 bases from J, with 14 bases between. This CDR3 region has 13 residues. The V gene's germline CDR1 is SGHVS and CDR2 FQNEAQ. CDR3 in amino acids: CASRNRTFHEQFF. CDR3 nucleotides: TGTGCCAGCAGGAATCGGACATTCCATGAGCAGTTCTTC. The complete variable domain, with remaining parts taken from reference TRBV7-8 and TRBJ2-1, reads GAGVSQSPRYKVAKRGQDVALRCDPISGHVSLFWYQQALGQGPEFLTYFQNEAQLDKSGLPSDRFFAERPEGSVSTLKIQRTQQEDSAVYLCASRNRTFHEQFFGPGTRLTVL.

This clonotype was counted at least ten times. The chain employs TRBV24-1 and TRBJ2-1; D assignment may be TRBD1 or TRBD2 (5 bases each). V was pared by 5 bases and J by 4 bases, with 11 bases between. Germline values: CDR1 KGHDR, CDR2 SFDVKD. The CDR3 has 14 amino acids. The CDR3 region has the DNA TGTGCCACCAGTGTAGGGGAGATTTACAATGAGCAGTTCTTC. Translated: CATSVGEIYNEQFF.

The rearrangement joins TRBV5-5 to TRBJ2-6, with D maybe TRBD2 (6 bases). Trimming left V 0 bases short and J 5 bases short, with 9 bases between. This CDR3 is 15 amino acids long. Germline assignment: CDR1 SGHKS and CDR2 YYEKEE (reference sequence). The CDR3 is CASSLGGDRANVLTF. The CDR3 nucleotides are TGTGCCAGCAGCTTGGGGGGGGATAGGGCCAACGTCCTGACTTTC. Full variable domain (remainder filled in from reference TRBV5-5 and TRBJ2-6): DAGVTQSPTHLIKTRGQQVTLRCSPISGHKSVSWYQQVLGQGPQFIFQYYEKEERGRGNFPDRFSARQFPNYSSELNVNALLLGDSALYLCASSLGGDRANVLTFGAGSRLTVL.